Here is one T cell receptor (beta chain) with its context. Its antigen is not identified. The data originate from a study of shared clonotypes between healthy human individuals. Study at large: Aged 18 to 49, the donors were two women and a few men. General study points: Across several donors, naive CD4 shared 5% to 5.5%, naive CD8 more than 3%, memory CD4 2.3%, memory CD8 around 0.36%. Naive subsets tended to show greater estimated richness than memory subsets.

Each of the donors was a healthy adult who was HIV-negative and had not had a recent acute infection or vaccination. After removal of 0 bases from V and 6 bases from J, the junction contained 4 bases not matched to a gene. The CDR3 totals 15 residues. Germline CDR1 is SGDLS and CDR2 is YYNGEE. Profiled with immunoSEQ multiplex PCR; TCRdb holds only in-frame clones, not every one. The sample gives roughly 380,000 clones, about 96% of which show up once; about 0.32% is in the top ten. Source material: memory CD8+ T cells sorted from blood. Subset defined: CD45RO+ cells pooled with CCR7-negative TemRA cells. The chain links TRBV9 to TRBJ2-3; 10 nucleotides line up with TRBD2. The receptor's source is a man aged 25 to 40 in good health. The CDR3 is CASSVASGSRDTQYF. CDR3 nucleotides: TGTGCCAGCAGCGTAGCTAGCGGGAGCAGGGATACGCAGTATTTT.